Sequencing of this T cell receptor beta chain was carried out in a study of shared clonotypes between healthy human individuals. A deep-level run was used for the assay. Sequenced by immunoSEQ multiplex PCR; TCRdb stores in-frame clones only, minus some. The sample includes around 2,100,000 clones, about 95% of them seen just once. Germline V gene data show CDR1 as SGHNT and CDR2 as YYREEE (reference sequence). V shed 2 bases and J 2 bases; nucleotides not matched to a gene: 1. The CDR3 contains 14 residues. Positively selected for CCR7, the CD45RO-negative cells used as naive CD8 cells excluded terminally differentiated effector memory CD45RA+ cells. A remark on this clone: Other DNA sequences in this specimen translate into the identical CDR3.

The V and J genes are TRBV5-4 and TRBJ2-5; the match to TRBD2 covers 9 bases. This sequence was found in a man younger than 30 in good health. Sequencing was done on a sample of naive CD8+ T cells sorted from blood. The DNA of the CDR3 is TGTGCCAGCAGCTTTAGCGGGGGACAAGAGACCCAGTACTTC. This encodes CASSFSGGQETQYF.